This T cell receptor (beta chain) originates from a study of blood T cell repertoires in COVID-19. As for the study in general: There were acute and convalescent COVID-19 samples, and they came from the United States, Italy and Spain. T cells, B-cell-depleted T cells, or PBMCs supplied cDNA or gDNA.

Seattle participants joined during active infection and were tracked over time. CDR3 length: 14 residues. V gave up 0 bases and J gave up 7 bases, with 14 bases separating them. Germline CDR1 SGHRS, CDR2 YFSETQ. In the authors' workflow: Estimation of nucleated cell counts relied on the amplification of reference gene primers. Assay used: immunoSEQ multiplex PCR; TCRdb lists only in-frame clones, some missing. Clonal size and the V and J genes are those of that table, whereas D and trimming came from the DNA. The sample records fewer than 250,000 clones, about 93% being singletons. Sequenced: peripheral blood. The sequence derives from a young man with COVID-19, enrolled during active disease. The rearrangement uses TRBV5-1 and TRBJ2-7; tentative D call: TRBD1 (5 bases). CDR3 sequence reads: CASSLGGPVGEQYF. The CDR3, as DNA: TGCGCCAGCAGCTTGGGGGGCCCTGTCGGGGAGCAGTACTTC.